This is a list of T cell receptor beta chains from one sample in a study of radiotherapy plus CTLA-4 blockade in lung cancer. Libraries were prepared by immunoSEQ multiplex PCR; TCRdb keeps only in-frame clonotypes and omits some of them. The repertoire holds some 32,000 clones, with 75% to 90% as singletons. Specimen: peripheral blood, collected from a patient treated with radiotherapy plus ipilimumab. The receptors were gathered from a human donor with non-small cell lung cancer that progressed on radiotherapy plus ipilimumab. CDR3s include the opening cysteine and the closing phenylalanine or tryptophan. A D gene is named only where the DNA matches it firmly. Expanded clones get a size class; other rows say once, few or many, or leave the size out.

D	J	size	V	DNA	CDR3
NA	TRBJ1-2	NA	TRBV7-8	TGTGCCAGCAGCCACGGACAGTTTAACTATGGCTACACCTTC	CASSHGQFNYGYTF
NA	TRBJ1-1	once	TRBV6-5	TGTGCCAGCAGTGGAGGACAGAAATACACTGAAGCTTTCTTT	CASSGGQKYTEAFF
NA	TRBJ1-3	NA	TRBV23-1	TGCGCCAGCAGTCAATTTCCGACGGGGGCTGGAAACACCATATATTTT	CASSQFPTGAGNTIYF
TRBD1	TRBJ1-1	few	TRBV6-1	TGTGCCAGCAGTGAAGCGGGCAGGGGGCTCGTTACTAACACTGAAGCTTTCTTT	CASSEAGRGLVTNTEAFF
TRBD1	TRBJ1-3	NA	TRBV7-9	TGTGCCAGCAGCTCCACTGACAGGGGGTTCCTCTCTGGAAACACCATATATTTT	CASSSTDRGFLSGNTIYF
NA	TRBJ1-3	NA	TRBV5-6	TGTGCCAGCAGCTTGGCGGCGGTCTCTGGAAACACCATATATTTT	CASSLAAVSGNTIYF
TRBD1	TRBJ2-2	NA	TRBV4-2	TGTGCCAGCAGCCACTTTATTGGACAGGGGGCATTGACCGGGGAGCTGTTTTTT	CASSHFIGQGALTGELFF
TRBD1	TRBJ2-7	NA	TRBV4-3	TGCGCCAGCAGCCAAGACCCGACAGGGGTGACCTACGAGCAGTACTTC	CASSQDPTGVTYEQYF
TRBD2	TRBJ2-1	NA	TRBV2	TGTGCCAGCAGTGCCAGGACTAGTTCCCTCTACAATGAGCAGTTCTTC	CASSARTSSLYNEQFF
NA	TRBJ2-6	NA	TRBV6-5	TGTGCCAGCAGCCGTGACAGTTCCGGGGCCAACGTCCTGACTTTC	CASSRDSSGANVLTF